The clone carrying this T cell receptor beta chain was picked up a small number of times. The target antigen is unknown. This sample is drawn from a study of early T cells in non-severe SARS-CoV-2 infection. For the study at large: Unsorted whole blood bulk RNA was sequenced, with unpaired chains.

Study findings and constraints: Matches to VDJdb favored anti-spike CD8 responses and missed private and CD4 specificities.

Trimming stripped 1 base from V and 7 bases from J, with 13 bases between. Germline V gene data show CDR1 as SGHTA and CDR2 as FQGNSA. This CDR3 spans 14 amino acids. Unique molecular identifiers were attached to individual cDNA molecules. MiXCR, run by TCRdb on the 5' RACE reads, gives a single entry per CDR3 protein. Altogether 32,000 or so distinct CDR3 sequences are present, 9% being singletons, with the ten largest covering 13%. The sample taken for sequencing was whole blood. The rearrangement joins TRBV7-2 to TRBJ1-2; tentative D call: TRBD1 (5 bases). The TCR was taken from an adult who was a healthcare worker with PCR-confirmed SARS-CoV-2 infection or an uninfected control (not recorded which). The CDR3 is CASSLEAGTAGYTF. CDR3 in DNA: TGTGCCAGCAGCTTAGAGGCGGGGACGGCTGGCTACACCTTC.